Listed below are T cell receptor beta chains from one sample, sequenced in a study of human T cells and chemical hapten exposure. TCRdb recomputed calls from the RACE reads with MiXCR, one row per CDR3 protein. In the table there are roughly 200,000 distinct CDR3 sequences, under 25% of which are singletons. The material sequenced was whole blood, taken in connection with sensitization to the hapten diphenylcyclopropenone (DPC). These receptor sequences come from a woman aged 45-65 years with alopecia areata. Some clones in this sample may be carry-over from other donors' samples. CDR3s include the opening cysteine and the closing phenylalanine or tryptophan. D genes are given only for firm matches. A row's size may be missing; if present it is once, few, many or a size class.

>.|TRBJ1-1|TRBV11-2|.
CASSPQGKVKNTEAFF
TGTGCCAGCAGCCCCCAGGGAAAGGTTAAGAACACTGAAGCTTTCTTT
>.|TRBJ2-3|TRBV5-1|TRBD2
CASMLGGGTDTQYF
TGCGCCAGCATGCTGGGAGGGGGCACAGATACGCAGTATTTT
>.|TRBJ1-2|TRBV24-1|TRBD1
CATSGPGQGQGYTF
TGTGCCACCAGTGGTCCCGGACAGGGGCAAGGCTACACCTTC
>few|TRBJ1-4|TRBV3-1|.
CASSQHPAGEKLFF
TGTGCCAGCAGCCAACACCCCGCCGGTGAAAAACTGTTTTTT
>few|TRBJ1-1|TRBV29-1|.
CSVQELMNTEAFF
TGCAGCGTGCAAGAGCTAATGAACACTGAAGCTTTCTTT
>.|TRBJ2-2|TRBV7-9|.
CASSQAAATNTGELFF
TGTGCCAGCAGCCAAGCAGCCGCAACTAACACCGGGGAGCTGTTTTTT
>few|TRBJ2-7|TRBV9|TRBD2
CASSVASGSYEQYF
TGTGCCAGCAGCGTCGCTAGCGGGAGCTACGAGCAGTACTTC
>.|TRBJ2-4|TRBV12-3/TRBV12-4|TRBD1
CASSARTGSGKNIQYF
TGTGCCAGCAGTGCACGGACAGGGTCCGGCAAAAACATTCAGTACTTC
>.|TRBJ2-7|TRBV28|.
CASSLIFQSSSYEQYF
TGTGCCAGCAGTTTAATCTTTCAGAGTAGCTCCTACGAGCAGTACTTC
>few|TRBJ2-7|TRBV20-1|.
CSARVQGSYEQYF
TGCAGTGCTAGAGTGCAGGGCAGCTACGAGCAGTACTTC
>.|TRBJ1-2|TRBV11-2|.
CASSSNSGEGSYGYTF
TGTGCCAGCAGCTCAAACTCGGGAGAAGGGAGCTATGGCTACACCTTC
>once|TRBJ1-5|TRBV20-1|.
CSARDETVINQPQHF
TGCAGTGCTAGAGATGAGACAGTGATCAATCAGCCCCAGCATTTT
>few|TRBJ1-1|TRBV20-1|.
CSASPSIGENTEAFF
TGCAGTGCTAGCCCGTCAATCGGCGAGAACACTGAAGCTTTCTTT
>.|TRBJ1-3|TRBV12-3/TRBV12-4|.
CASSRGTSGNTIYF
TGTGCCAGCAGTCGGGGAACCTCTGGAAACACCATATATTTT
>many|TRBJ2-7|TRBV2|.
CASSGQYEQYF
TGTGCCAGCTCAGGACAGTACGAGCAGTACTTC
>few|TRBJ2-5|TRBV7-6|.
CASKVGSQETQYF
TGTGCCAGCAAGGTGGGCAGCCAAGAGACCCAGTACTTC
>few|TRBJ1-1|TRBV20-1|.
CSASEGRADTEAFF
TGCAGTGCTAGTGAGGGCAGGGCGGACACTGAAGCTTTCTTT
>few|TRBJ2-2|TRBV6-6|TRBD2
CASRIIAGDTGELFF
TGTGCCAGCAGAATCATAGCGGGAGACACCGGGGAGCTGTTTTTT
>.|TRBJ1-1|TRBV9|.
CASNRGLGQYTEAFF
TGTGCCAGCAATCGGGGTTTAGGACAGTACACTGAAGCTTTCTTT
>few|TRBJ1-6|TRBV10-1|TRBD1
CASSIGQGGRSPLHF
TGCGCCAGCAGTATAGGACAGGGTGGTCGGTCACCCCTCCACTTT
>.|TRBJ2-1|TRBV20-1|.
CSARATRGYYNEQFF
TGCAGTGCTAGAGCAACCAGGGGTTATTACAATGAGCAGTTCTTC
>.|TRBJ2-3|TRBV29-1|.
CSVESSTDTQYF
TGCAGCGTTGAGTCTAGCACAGATACGCAGTATTTT
>.|TRBJ2-7|TRBV5-4|TRBD2
CASSLGFDLAGIYEQYF
TGTGCCAGCAGCTTGGGGTTCGATCTAGCGGGGATCTACGAGCAGTACTTC
>few|TRBJ1-1|TRBV27|.
CASSRIRNTEAFF
TGTGCCAGCAGTAGGATCCGGAACACTGAAGCTTTCTTT
>.|TRBJ2-1|TRBV2|TRBD2
CASSLVAGDPTYNEQFF
TGTGCCAGCAGTCTCGTAGCGGGAGACCCAACGTACAATGAGCAGTTCTTC
>.|TRBJ2-2|TRBV20-1|TRBD2
CSAPGLAGVQVSGELFF
TGCAGTGCTCCGGGACTAGCGGGAGTCCAGGTCTCCGGGGAGCTGTTTTTT
>few|TRBJ1-1|TRBV10-3|TRBD1
CAISGEGTASEAFF
TGTGCCATCAGTGGAGAAGGGACAGCTTCTGAAGCTTTCTTT
>.|TRBJ2-2|TRBV12-3/TRBV12-4|.
CASSFGRVGTGELFF
TGTGCCAGCAGTTTTGGCAGGGTGGGCACCGGGGAGCTGTTTTTT
>.|TRBJ1-4|TRBV7-9|.
CASSPDGKTNEKLFF
TGTGCCAGCAGCCCGGACGGGAAGACTAATGAAAAACTGTTTTTT
>few|TRBJ1-5|TRBV20-1|.
CSARSVLRTLNQPQHF
TGCAGTGCTAGGAGTGTTTTACGGACTCTAAATCAGCCCCAGCATTTT
>few|TRBJ2-3|TRBV5-6|.
CASSLANTGTDTQYF
TGTGCCAGCAGCTTGGCCAATACAGGCACAGATACGCAGTATTTT
>few|TRBJ2-7|TRBV15|.
CATSSTGSFPGEQYF
TGTGCCACCAGCAGTACAGGGTCATTTCCTGGCGAGCAGTACTTC
>few|TRBJ2-1|TRBV20-1|.
CSASASLGTPFGNEQFF
TGCAGTGCTAGTGCCTCCCTCGGGACACCCTTTGGGAATGAGCAGTTCTTC
>many|TRBJ2-1|TRBV5-1|.
CASSLYGPDSEQFF
TGCGCCAGCAGCTTGTATGGGCCTGACTCTGAGCAGTTCTTC
>few|TRBJ2-7|TRBV18|.
CASSPGRAGNEQYF
TGTGCCAGCTCACCCGGTAGGGCGGGTAACGAGCAGTACTTC
>few|TRBJ2-7|TRBV20-1|TRBD1
CSARIDRDEQYF
TGCAGTGCTCGGATTGACAGGGACGAGCAGTACTTC
>many|TRBJ1-4|TRBV29-1|.
CSVAVGQKLFF
TGCAGCGTTGCGGTAGGCCAAAAACTGTTTTTT
>.|TRBJ2-3|TRBV19|TRBD2
CASSPQRTSLTDTQYF
TGTGCCAGTAGTCCCCAGAGGACTAGCCTCACAGATACGCAGTATTTT
>few|TRBJ1-1|TRBV5-1|.
CASSLPDGNTEAFF
TGCGCCAGCAGCTTGCCGGACGGGAACACTGAAGCTTTCTTT
>few|TRBJ2-3|TRBV29-1|.
CSVDPSTDTQYF
TGCAGCGTCGACCCCTCCACAGATACGCAGTATTTT
>.|TRBJ1-1|TRBV14|.
CASSQVRGQNTEAFF
TGTGCCAGCAGCCAAGTTCGGGGACAGAACACTGAAGCTTTCTTT
>.|TRBJ2-3|TRBV29-1|.
CSVTESTDTQYF
TGCAGCGTGACAGAATCCACAGATACGCAGTATTTT
>.|TRBJ2-2|TRBV5-1|TRBD2
CASSLVLLAGGQLTRNTGELFF
TGCGCCAGCAGCTTGGTCCTACTAGCGGGAGGGCAACTCACAAGGAACACCGGGGAGCTGTTTTTT